Reported below is one TCR beta chain. TCRdb keeps only in-frame clones here, not all; method: immunoSEQ multiplex PCR. The repertoire holds 75,000 to 90,000 clones, with around 90% as singletons. The data are from a study of technical replicates of blood from a few donors. CDR3 length equals 15 residues. Looked up from germline, CDR1 is SGDLS and CDR2 is YYNGEE. J gave up 2 bases and V 4 bases, and 7 bases lay outside the gene matches. The sample consisted of T cells isolated from PBMCs. The genes are TRBV9 and TRBJ2-7; 9 positions match TRBD2. The source is a human donor in good health. The CDR3 loop is CASSPLASGTYEQYF. The CDR3 nucleotides are TGTGCCAGCAGCCCCCTGGCTAGCGGGACCTACGAGCAGTACTTC.